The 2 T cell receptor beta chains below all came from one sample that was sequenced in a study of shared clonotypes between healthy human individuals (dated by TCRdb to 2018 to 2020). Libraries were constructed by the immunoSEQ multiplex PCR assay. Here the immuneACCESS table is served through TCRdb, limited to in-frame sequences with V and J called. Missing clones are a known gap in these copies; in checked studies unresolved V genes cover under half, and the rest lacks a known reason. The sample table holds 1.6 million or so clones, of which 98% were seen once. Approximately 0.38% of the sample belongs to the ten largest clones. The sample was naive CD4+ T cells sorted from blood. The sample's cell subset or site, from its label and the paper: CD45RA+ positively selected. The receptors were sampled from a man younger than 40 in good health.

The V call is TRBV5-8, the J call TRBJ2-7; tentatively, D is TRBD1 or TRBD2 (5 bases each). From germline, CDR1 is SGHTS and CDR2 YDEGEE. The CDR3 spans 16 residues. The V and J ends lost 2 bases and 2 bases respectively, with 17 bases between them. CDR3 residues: CASSLAFGTATYEQYF. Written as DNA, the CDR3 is TGTGCCAGCAGCTTAGCCTTCGGGACGGCGACCTACGAGCAGTACTTC.

This CDR3 reads CASSSPMNYGYTF. In nucleotides, the CDR3 is TGTGCCAGCAGTTCCCCTATGAACTATGGCTACACCTTC. This sequence joins TRBV28 and TRBJ1-2; D remains unclear. Germline V lookup: CDR1 MDHEN, CDR2 SYDVKM. The CDR3 has 13 amino acids. V was clipped by 4 bases and J by 2 bases, with 8 bases between them.